The T cell receptor (beta chain) described here comes from a study of identical twins. About this clonotype itself: The antigen is not known.

Study conclusions and caveats: Models predicted too little out-of-frame TCR alpha sharing in monozygotic twins. Weaker excess sharing between twins was seen in beta out-of-frame sequences. The study reached conclusions through statistical analysis that was cross-sectional, not following the same donors.

TCRdb reanalysed the 5' RACE reads using MiXCR and keeps one entry per CDR3 protein. The table records around 530,000 distinct CDR3 sequences, approximately 16% of them present only once. These data also featured in a second study, about yellow fever vaccine responses in identical twins. That work states: Reportedly, the response of twins' T cells to the vaccine seemed partly convergent, partly personalized.

Sequencing was performed on CD4+ T cells sorted from blood. The TCR was taken from a woman younger than 30 in good health.

The CDR3 reads CASSQSDTRNGYTF. In DNA form, the CDR3 reads TGTGCCAGCAGCCAATCTGACACGAGGAATGGCTACACCTTC. V usage is TRBV3-1 and J usage is TRBJ1-2; D is unclear. Per germline, CDR1 LGHDT and CDR2 YNNKEL (reference sequence). The V gene lost 2 bases and the J gene lost 6 bases, with 13 bases spanning the gap. The length of the CDR3 is 14 residues.